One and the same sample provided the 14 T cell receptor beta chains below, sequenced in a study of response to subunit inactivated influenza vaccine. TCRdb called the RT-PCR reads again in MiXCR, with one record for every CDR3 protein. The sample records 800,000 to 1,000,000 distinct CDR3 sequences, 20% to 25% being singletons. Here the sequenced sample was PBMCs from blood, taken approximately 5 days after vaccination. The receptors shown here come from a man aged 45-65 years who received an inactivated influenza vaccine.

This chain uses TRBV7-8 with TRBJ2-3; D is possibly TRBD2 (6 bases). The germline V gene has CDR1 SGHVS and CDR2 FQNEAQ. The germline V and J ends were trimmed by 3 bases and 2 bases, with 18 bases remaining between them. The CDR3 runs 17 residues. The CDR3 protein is CASSFLVGGVTTDTQYF. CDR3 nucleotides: TGTGCCAGCAGCTTCCTAGTCGGCGGGGTTACCACAGATACGCAGTATTTT.

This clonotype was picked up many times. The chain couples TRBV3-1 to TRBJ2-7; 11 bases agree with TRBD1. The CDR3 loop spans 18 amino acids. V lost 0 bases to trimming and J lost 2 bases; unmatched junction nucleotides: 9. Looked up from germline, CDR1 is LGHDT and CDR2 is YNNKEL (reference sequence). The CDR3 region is CASSQDPTGTGGTYEQYF. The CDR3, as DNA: TGTGCCAGCAGCCAAGATCCCACCGGGACAGGGGGTACCTACGAGCAGTACTTC.

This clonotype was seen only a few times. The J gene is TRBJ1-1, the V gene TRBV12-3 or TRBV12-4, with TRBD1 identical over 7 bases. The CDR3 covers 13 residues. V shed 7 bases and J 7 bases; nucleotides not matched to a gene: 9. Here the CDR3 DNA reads TGTGCCAGCAACCCGGACAGGCGGGATGAAGCTTTCTTT. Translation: CASNPDRRDEAFF.

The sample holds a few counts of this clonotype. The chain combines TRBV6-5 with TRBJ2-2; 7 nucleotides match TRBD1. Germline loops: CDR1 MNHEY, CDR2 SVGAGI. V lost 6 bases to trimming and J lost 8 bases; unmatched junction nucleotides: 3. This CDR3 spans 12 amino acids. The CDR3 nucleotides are TGTGCCAGCAGCTTCAGGGGGGGGGAGCTGTTTTTT. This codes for CASSFRGGELFF.

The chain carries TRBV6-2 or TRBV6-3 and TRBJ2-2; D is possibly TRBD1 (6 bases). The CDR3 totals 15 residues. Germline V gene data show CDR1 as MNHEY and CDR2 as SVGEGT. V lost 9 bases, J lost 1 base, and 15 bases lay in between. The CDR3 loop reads CASERDRRNTGELFF. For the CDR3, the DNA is TGTGCCAGTGAGAGAGACAGGAGGAACACCGGGGAGCTGTTTTTT.

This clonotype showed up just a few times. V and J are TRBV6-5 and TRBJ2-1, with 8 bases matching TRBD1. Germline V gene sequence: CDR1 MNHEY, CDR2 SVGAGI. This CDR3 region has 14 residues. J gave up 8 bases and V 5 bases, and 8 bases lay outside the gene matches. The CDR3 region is CASSHRDRRYEQFF. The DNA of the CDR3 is TGTGCCAGCAGTCACCGGGACAGGCGCTATGAGCAGTTCTTC.

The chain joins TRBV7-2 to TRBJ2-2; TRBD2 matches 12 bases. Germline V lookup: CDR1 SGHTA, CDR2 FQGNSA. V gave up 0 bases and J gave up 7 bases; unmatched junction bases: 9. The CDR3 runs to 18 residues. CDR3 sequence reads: CASSLAPSGRAGDGELFF. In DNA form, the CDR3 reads TGTGCCAGCAGCTTAGCCCCTAGCGGGAGGGCCGGGGACGGGGAGCTGTTTTTT.

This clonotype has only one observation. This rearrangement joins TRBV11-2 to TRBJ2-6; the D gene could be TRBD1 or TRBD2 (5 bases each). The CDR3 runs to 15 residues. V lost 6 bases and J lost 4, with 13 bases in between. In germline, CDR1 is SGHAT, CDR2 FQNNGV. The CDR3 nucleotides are TGTGCCAGCAGGCGGCCAGGGACCGGGGCCAACGTCCTGACTTTC. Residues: CASRRPGTGANVLTF. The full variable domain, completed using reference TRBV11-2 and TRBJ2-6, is EAGVAQSPRYKIIEKRQSVAFWCNPISGHATLYWYQQILGQGPKLLIQFQNNGVVDDSQLPKDRFSAERLKGVDSTLKIQPAKLEDSAVYLCASRRPGTGANVLTFGAGSRLTVL.

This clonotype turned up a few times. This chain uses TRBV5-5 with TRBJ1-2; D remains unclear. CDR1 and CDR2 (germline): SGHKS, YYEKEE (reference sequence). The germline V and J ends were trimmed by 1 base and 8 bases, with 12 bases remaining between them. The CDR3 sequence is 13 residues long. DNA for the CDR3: TGTGCCAGCAGCTTGTCGAGGGTAAACGGCTACACCTTC. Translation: CASSLSRVNGYTF.

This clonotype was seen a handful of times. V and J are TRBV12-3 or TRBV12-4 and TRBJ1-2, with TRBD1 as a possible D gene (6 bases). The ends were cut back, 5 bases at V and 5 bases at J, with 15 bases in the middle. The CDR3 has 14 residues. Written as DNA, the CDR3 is TGTGCCAGCAGTCCTGGACAGCTTTTTTATGGCTACACCTTC. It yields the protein CASSPGQLFYGYTF.

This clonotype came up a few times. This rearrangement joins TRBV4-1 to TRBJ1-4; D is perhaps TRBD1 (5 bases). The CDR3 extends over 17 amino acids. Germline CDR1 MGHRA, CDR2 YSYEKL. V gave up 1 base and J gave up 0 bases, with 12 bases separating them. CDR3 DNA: TGCGCCAGCAGCCAAGGGTACCCAGGGTCAACTAATGAAAAACTGTTTTTT. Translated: CASSQGYPGSTNEKLFF.

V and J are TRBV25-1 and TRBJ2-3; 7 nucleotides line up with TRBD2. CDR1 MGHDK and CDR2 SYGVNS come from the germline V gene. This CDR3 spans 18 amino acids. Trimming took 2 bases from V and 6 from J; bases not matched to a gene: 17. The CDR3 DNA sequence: TGTGCCAGCAGTGAAACCGTAACCGGGACTATCGCGCCGGATACGCAGTATTTT. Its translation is CASSETVTGTIAPDTQYF. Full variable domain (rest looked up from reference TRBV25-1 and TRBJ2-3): EADIYQTPRYLVIGTGKKITLECSQTMGHDKMYWYQQDPGMELHLIHYSYGVNSTEKGDLSSESTVSRIRTEHFPLTLESARPSHTSQYLCASSETVTGTIAPDTQYFGPGTRLTVL.

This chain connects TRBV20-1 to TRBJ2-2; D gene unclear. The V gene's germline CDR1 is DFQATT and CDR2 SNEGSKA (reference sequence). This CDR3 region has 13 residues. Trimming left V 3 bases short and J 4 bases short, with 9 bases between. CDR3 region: CSASDRVTGELFF. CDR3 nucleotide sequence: TGCAGTGCTAGTGATAGGGTCACCGGGGAGCTGTTTTTT.

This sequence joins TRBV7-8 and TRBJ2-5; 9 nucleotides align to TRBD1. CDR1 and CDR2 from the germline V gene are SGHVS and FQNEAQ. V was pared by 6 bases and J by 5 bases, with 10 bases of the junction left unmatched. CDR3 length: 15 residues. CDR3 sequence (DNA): TGTGCCAGCAGTTCCCGGGACAGGGTAGAGGAGACCCAGTACTTC. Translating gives CASSSRDRVEETQYF.